This TCR beta chain was sequenced for a study of radiation and T cells in renal cell carcinoma. A word on this clone: What it binds is unknown.

This CDR3 has 12 residues. V was cut by 1 base and J by 5 bases, with 4 bases left in between. Germline V gene sequence: CDR1 SGHVS, CDR2 FNYEAQ. Findings and caveats of the study: In blood, top tumor clones expanded by 2 weeks, shrinking by 4.

Described time point: blood 4 weeks post-SBRT, at nephrectomy. Described treatment: 15 Gy SBRT to primary tumor, nephrectomy 4 weeks later. Nephrectomy followed 15 Gy stereotactic body radiation by 4 weeks. After SBRT, blood was collected at 2 and 4 weeks, plus baseline. Clear cell pathology was present in this patient's renal cell carcinoma. Sequenced by immunoSEQ multiplex PCR; TCRdb stores in-frame clones only, minus some. The sample lists 150,000 to 200,000 clones; approximately 90% were seen once. Sequences were derived from blood, sampled from a patient whose treatment included radiotherapy and nephrectomy. The rearrangement joins TRBV7-6 to TRBJ2-3; D unresolved. This receptor was obtained from a woman aged 45-60 years with renal cell carcinoma. This chain's CDR3 is CASSLGEDTQYF. In nucleotides, the CDR3 is TGTGCCAGCAGCTTAGGCGAAGATACGCAGTATTTT.